Below, 5 T cell receptor beta chains from the same sample are listed, as sequenced in a study of blood T cell repertoires in COVID-19. The repertoire was sequenced with immunoSEQ multiplex PCR; TCRdb's copy has only in-frame clones and lacks some. The table lists about 130,000 clones, around 86% of them singletons. The sample taken for sequencing was peripheral blood. The receptors stem from a woman in her 70s with COVID-19, enrolled during active disease.

This clone was detected only a few times. This rearrangement joins TRBV2 to TRBJ1-2; D gene uncertain. The CDR3 has 15 amino acids. Trimming cost V 6 bases and J 7 bases, with 21 bases left between them. Per germline, CDR1 SNHLY and CDR2 FYNNEI. The CDR3 bases are TGTGCCAGCAGGAGAGAACGGCAACTATCGGGTGGCTACACCTTC. This gives the protein CASRRERQLSGGYTF.

This chain joins TRBV2 and TRBJ2-5; perhaps TRBD1 as D (7 bases). The germline V gene encodes CDR1 SNHLY and CDR2 FYNNEI. The CDR3 runs to 16 residues. The germline V and J ends were trimmed by 6 bases and 5 bases, with 22 bases remaining between them. The CDR3 bases are TGTGCCAGCAGCCCATCCCAGGGGGGTGGGGAGGAGACCCAGTACTTC. This gives the protein CASSPSQGGGEETQYF.

The chain employs TRBV2 and TRBJ1-2; D might be TRBD1 (5 bases). The V end lost 7 bases, the J end lost 8 bases, and 20 bases lay between the germline ends. The CDR3 totals 14 residues. Germline CDR1 reads SNHLY; CDR2 reads FYNNEI. The DNA for the CDR3 is TGTGCCAGCACTGGAGGGGACGGCTCGGGCGGCTACACCTTC. Residues: CASTGGDGSGGYTF.

Regarding this clone: Sequence at one end of the junction differs from germline and may be a read error. This chain joins TRBV28 and TRBJ2-2, with D tentatively TRBD2 (5 bases). The CDR3 spans 16 residues. Germline V gene lookup returns CDR1 MDHEN and CDR2 SYDVKM. The DNA for the CDR3 is TGTGCCAGCACCATTTTCCGCCCGGGGAACGCCGGGGAGCTGTTTTTT. Translation: CASTIFRPGNAGELFF.

The V and J genes are TRBV5-1 and TRBJ1-6, with TRBD1 identical over 7 bases. Germline CDR1 SGHRS, CDR2 YFSETQ. Trimming cost V 1 base and J 8 bases; bases outside gene matches: 3. This CDR3 is built from 14 residues. The DNA of the CDR3 is TGCGCCAGCAGCTTGCAGGGGGAGGATTCACCCCTCCACTTT. Amino acid sequence: CASSLQGEDSPLHF.